Listed below are T cell receptor beta chains from one sample, sequenced in a study of blood T cell repertoires in COVID-19. Generated by immunoSEQ multiplex PCR, the TCRdb table keeps only in-frame clones and is missing some. The data hold under 250,000 clones, with 81% observed a single time. Sequencing was carried out using peripheral blood. The receptor set was obtained from an elderly woman with acute or convalescent COVID-19. The CDR3 runs from the conserved cysteine through the conserved F or W. D genes are given only for firm matches. Only some rows state a clone size, as once, few, many or a class for expanded clones.

clone size | J gene | D gene | V gene | CDR3 protein | CDR3 DNA
few | TRBJ2-2 | - | TRBV19 | CASSPRQTGELFF | TGTGCCAGTAGTCCCCGTCAGACCGGGGAGCTGTTTTTT
- | TRBJ1-4 | - | TRBV6-5 | CASSTGFANEKLFF | TGTGCCAGCAGTACAGGGTTCGCTAATGAAAAACTGTTTTTT
- | TRBJ2-1 | - | TRBV9 | CASSVAGSGGLDEQFF | TGTGCCAGCAGCGTAGCTGGGAGCGGAGGGTTGGATGAGCAGTTCTTC
- | TRBJ1-6 | TRBD1 | TRBV6-5 | CASRGDRNSPLHF | TGTGCCAGCAGAGGGGACAGAAATTCACCCCTCCACTTT
- | TRBJ1-5 | TRBD1 | TRBV15 | CATSPRTGNQPQHF | TGTGCCACCAGTCCCCGGACAGGGAATCAGCCCCAGCATTTT
- | TRBJ1-5 | - | TRBV19 | CASSIGQSSNQPQHF | TGTGCCAGTAGTATAGGACAGTCTAGCAATCAGCCCCAGCATTTT
once | TRBJ1-6 | - | TRBV9 | CASSPPGLLTYNSPLHF | TGTGCCAGCAGCCCGCCGGGACTGCTGACCTATAATTCACCCCTCCACTTT
- | TRBJ1-3 | - | TRBV5-5 | CASSLVYGRGNTIYF | TGTGCCAGCAGCTTGGTGTACGGGAGAGGAAACACCATATATTTT
- | TRBJ2-5 | TRBD2 | TRBV2 | CASSRLAGGALETQYF | TGTGCCAGCAGCAGACTAGCGGGAGGCGCGCTGGAGACCCAGTACTTC
few | TRBJ1-5 | TRBD1 | TRBV7-9 | CASSLDRGGQPQHF | TGTGCCAGCAGCTTGGACAGGGGAGGTCAGCCCCAGCATTTT
once | TRBJ1-1 | - | TRBV6-2/TRBV6-3 | CASSYSTRAAGAFF | TGTGCCAGCAGTTACTCGACCAGGGCGGCCGGAGCTTTCTTT
- | TRBJ2-7 | TRBD2 | TRBV11-3 | CASSLSGTSPHEQYF | TGTGCCAGCAGCTTATCCGGGACTAGCCCCCACGAGCAGTACTTC
once | TRBJ2-5 | TRBD1 | TRBV5-1 | CASSQTGTAQETQYF | TGCGCCAGCAGCCAGACGGGGACAGCCCAAGAGACCCAGTACTTC
- | TRBJ2-7 | - | TRBV19 | CASSPRDSSYEQYF | TGTGCCAGTAGTCCGCGGGACAGCTCCTACGAGCAGTACTTC
- | TRBJ1-2 | - | TRBV21-1 | CASSNAPPRGQGAHGYTF | TGTGCCAGCAGCAATGCCCCGCCGCGGGGACAGGGGGCTCATGGCTACACCTTC
- | TRBJ1-2 | TRBD1 | TRBV6-5 | CASNQGQGVNYGYTF | TGTGCCAGCAATCAGGGACAGGGGGTCAACTATGGCTACACCTTC
- | TRBJ2-3 | - | TRBV6-1 | CASSEWRGASTDTQYF | TGTGCCAGCAGTGAATGGAGGGGAGCTTCCACAGATACGCAGTATTTT
- | TRBJ1-1 | - | TRBV29-1 | CSARGDTEAFF | TGCAGCGCCCGGGGGGACACTGAAGCTTTCTTT
- | TRBJ2-7 | - | TRBV7-2 | CASSLGHRGANYEQYF | TGTGCCAGCAGCTTAGGTCACCGGGGGGCCAACTACGAGCAGTACTTC
- | TRBJ2-1 | - | TRBV9 | CASSVLGAQPYNEQFF | TGTGCCAGCAGCGTATTGGGCGCCCAGCCCTACAATGAGCAGTTCTTC
few | TRBJ2-5 | - | TRBV4-1 | CASSQEPPVTQYF | TGCGCCAGCAGCCAAGAACCGCCAGTGACCCAGTACTTC
- | TRBJ1-5 | TRBD1 | TRBV10-3 | CAISESRQGEDQPQHF | TGTGCCATCAGTGAGTCCCGACAGGGAGAGGATCAGCCCCAGCATTTT
- | TRBJ2-3 | TRBD2 | TRBV7-2 | CASSSLAGRLSTDTQYF | TGTGCCAGCAGCTCCTTAGCGGGGCGACTTAGCACAGATACGCAGTATTTT
- | TRBJ2-5 | TRBD1 | TRBV6-5 | CASSYRGLETQYF | TGTGCCAGCAGTTACAGGGGGCTAGAGACCCAGTACTTC
once | TRBJ2-1 | TRBD2 | TRBV27 | CASRDSGRTFYNEQFF | TGTGCCAGCAGGGATAGCGGGAGGACCTTTTACAATGAGCAGTTCTTC
- | TRBJ2-7 | - | TRBV19 | CASSLGRGAYEQYF | TGTGCCAGTAGCCTAGGCAGGGGGGCCTACGAGCAGTACTTC
- | TRBJ2-6 | - | TRBV19 | CASSIASGVSGANVLTF | TGTGCCAGTAGTATAGCCTCGGGGGTCTCTGGGGCCAACGTCCTGACTTTC
- | TRBJ2-7 | - | TRBV5-6 | CASSYRDEQYF | TGTGCCAGCAGTTACAGGGACGAGCAGTACTTC
- | TRBJ1-2 | - | TRBV2 | CASSEARLNRGYGYTF | TGTGCCAGCAGTGAAGCTCGCCTGAATAGGGGCTATGGCTACACCTTC
- | TRBJ2-5 | - | TRBV7-3 | CASSLSRQETQYF | TGTGCCAGCAGCTTAAGCAGACAAGAGACCCAGTACTTC
once | TRBJ2-1 | TRBD1 | TRBV5-1 | CASSRGTAYNEQFF | TGCGCCAGCAGCCGAGGGACAGCCTACAATGAGCAGTTCTTC
- | TRBJ1-1 | - | TRBV11-2 | CASSFPGQNTEAFF | TGTGCCAGCAGCTTTCCAGGGCAGAACACTGAAGCTTTCTTT
- | TRBJ2-1 | TRBD2 | TRBV5-1 | CASSLEPSGAYNEQFF | TGCGCCAGCAGCTTGGAGCCTAGCGGAGCCTACAATGAGCAGTTCTTC
- | TRBJ2-5 | - | TRBV28 | CASNPIGWGGQMTETQYF | TGTGCCAGCAACCCAATAGGGTGGGGGGGCCAGATGACAGAGACCCAGTACTTC
- | TRBJ2-6 | - | TRBV3-1/TRBV3-2 | CASSRDPGAGANVLTF | TGTGCCAGCAGCCGCGATCCGGGTGCTGGGGCCAACGTCCTGACTTTC
- | TRBJ2-3 | TRBD2 | TRBV4-2 | CASSRQFLPGLAGDTQYF | TGTGCCAGCAGCCGACAGTTCCTGCCGGGACTAGCGGGAGATACGCAGTATTTT
- | TRBJ2-5 | - | TRBV11-2 | CASSLDLTGVIRETQYF | TGTGCCAGCAGCTTAGATCTCACGGGGGTGATCCGAGAGACCCAGTACTTC
- | TRBJ1-5 | - | TRBV6-1 | CASSERGTVNQPQHF | TGTGCCAGCAGTGAAAGGGGGACGGTCAATCAGCCCCAGCATTTT
- | TRBJ1-3 | - | TRBV6-1 | CASSEGTSSGNTIYF | TGTGCCAGCAGTGAAGGAACAAGCTCTGGAAACACCATATATTTT
- | TRBJ1-1 | TRBD1 | TRBV6-5 | CASSITGDTEAFF | TGTGCCAGCAGTATTACAGGGGACACTGAAGCTTTCTTT
- | TRBJ1-1 | TRBD1 | TRBV6-5 | CASSTGQGSTEAFF | TGTGCCAGCAGTACGGGACAGGGGAGCACTGAAGCTTTCTTT
- | TRBJ2-7 | - | TRBV18 | CASSPQTYEQYF | TGTGCCAGCTCACCTCAAACCTACGAGCAGTACTTC
- | TRBJ2-2 | - | TRBV9 | CASSTRTGPYTGELFF | TGTGCCAGCAGCACTCGAACAGGGCCCTACACCGGGGAGCTGTTTTTT
- | TRBJ2-7 | TRBD1 | TRBV11-2 | CASSFRPGQGSYEQYF | TGTGCCAGCAGCTTTCGACCGGGACAGGGTTCCTACGAGCAGTACTTC
- | TRBJ1-1 | - | TRBV29-1 | CSVRGNTEAFF | TGCAGCGTTCGGGGGAACACTGAAGCTTTCTTT
- | TRBJ1-4 | TRBD1 | TRBV27 | CASSGTATNEKLFF | TGTGCCAGCAGTGGGACAGCAACTAATGAAAAACTGTTTTTT